This T cell receptor beta chain emerged from a study of blood T cell repertoires in COVID-19. Background on the study: Material from acute and convalescent COVID-19 was sourced from the United States, Italy and Spain.

The V end was cut by 5 bases, the J end by 7 bases, with 11 bases between. CDR3 length: 12 residues. Germline V gives CDR1 SGHTA, CDR2 FQGNSA. Sequencing used immunoSEQ multiplex PCR; TCRdb keeps in-frame clones, though not all of them. The sample lists about 34,000 clones, around nine tenths seen once, with roughly 13% in the top ten. V is TRBV7-2 and J is TRBJ1-2; unclear D gene. The TCR sequence derives from a man in his 70s with active COVID-19. Input material: peripheral blood. The CDR3 loop is CASSLDGTGYTF. For the CDR3, the DNA is TGTGCCAGCAGCCTAGACGGTACTGGCTACACCTTC.